This T cell receptor (beta chain) was retrieved from a study of CD8+CD57+ T cells in acquired aplastic anemia. Study overall: On average, sorted CD4+ and CD8+ cells gave approximately 3.1 ug of DNA.

Turning to this clonotype: Its target is unknown.

Points from the study as a whole: Significance was not reached for CD8+ Simpson's diversity between patients and controls. Around 30 sequences, all CD8+ CDR3, were shared between patients and controls.

CDR3 length: 17 residues. V lost 2 bases and J lost 5; bases outside the gene matches: 5. The V gene's germline CDR1 is MGHRA and CDR2 YSYEKL. By flow cytometry, patients selected for sequencing had shown an expansion of CD8+CD57+ cells. Severe acquired aplastic anemia was present in all patients. The template for TCR beta VDJ and CDR3 sequence profiling was genomic DNA. TCRdb re-called the reads through MiXCR, storing one row per CDR3 protein. The sample has 100,000 to 150,000 distinct CDR3 sequences; about 40% are singletons. The source is a human donor with aplastic anemia. The rearrangement uses TRBV4-1 and TRBJ2-2, with 13 bases that match TRBD2. Sequencing was done on a sample of sorted CD4+, CD8+, or CD8+CD57+ T cells (not recorded which) from PBMCs. DNA of the CDR3: TGCGCCAGCAGCCAACGGACTAGCGGGGGAAGTACCGGGGAGCTGTTTTTT. It translates to CASSQRTSGGSTGELFF.